Here is one TCR beta chain with its context. Antigen specificity is unknown. The CDR3 spans 11 residues. The V gene's germline CDR1 is LNHDA and CDR2 SQIVND (reference sequence). V shed 6 bases and J shed 13 bases, with 13 bases lying between them. This record comes from a study of T cell responses to AZD1222 COVID-19 vaccine. The wider study: Investigators merged groups given second doses at roughly 4 or roughly 12 weeks.

Measured with immunoSEQ multiplex PCR; TCRdb has only the in-frame clones, and not every one. In the table there are approximately 130,000 clones, roughly nine tenths of which are singletons. Notes on the study in general: Nearly half of spike-specific TCRs reportedly target variant regions that are unmutated in the B.1.351 and B.1.1.7 variants.

Sample: peripheral blood, taken on day 0 of AZD1222 vaccination. The rearrangement uses TRBV19 and TRBJ2-1, with D possibly called TRBD1 or TRBD2 (5 bases each). The sequence was collected from an adult in good health. CDR3 DNA sequence: TGTGCCAGTAGCCCCGGGACGAGTCAGTTCTTC. Its translation is CASSPGTSQFF.